These 19 T cell receptor beta chains were all obtained from the same sample, sequenced in a study of long-term antiretroviral therapy in people with HIV (dated by TCRdb to between 2021 and 2024). Sequencing of the TRB variable region was done with the immunoSEQ hsTCRB v3.0 assay at survey level resolution. TCRdb took this table from immuneACCESS and kept in-frame rearrangements with V and J called. Such tables lack part of the clones; where checked against another copy, unresolved V genes explain under half of the gap, and the rest is unexplained. The sample table lists about 30,000 clones, around 80% of them with a count of one. Of the sample, roughly 9% is held by the ten largest clones. The material sequenced was unsorted PBMCs, taken 3 years after starting antiretroviral therapy. All receptors come from a man between 35 and 55 years old with HIV.

The chain carries TRBV5-4 and TRBJ2-7; TRBD1 matches at 11 bases. The V gene's germline CDR1 is SGHNT and CDR2 YYREEE (reference sequence). Unmatched junction bases numbered 5, after V lost 5 bases and J lost 4 bases. The length of the CDR3 is 14 residues. The CDR3 loop is CASRAGQGEYEQYF. For the CDR3, the DNA is TGTGCCAGCAGAGCGGGACAGGGGGAGTACGAGCAGTACTTC. Drawing the rest from reference TRBV5-4 and TRBJ2-7, the complete variable domain is ETGVTQSPTHLIKTRGQQVTLRCSSQSGHNTVSWYQQALGQGPQFIFQYYREEENGRGNFPPRFSGLQFPNYSSELNVNALELDDSALYLCASRAGQGEYEQYFGPGTRLTVT.

V gene TRBV7-2 combines with J gene TRBJ2-5; no clear D gene. Germline V gene lookup returns CDR1 SGHTA and CDR2 FQGNSA. Trimming shortened V by 1 base and J by 7 bases, and 10 bases separated the two germline ends. This CDR3 comprises 13 residues. CDR3 region: CASSLVLSGTQYF. The CDR3 DNA is TGTGCCAGCAGCTTAGTATTGTCGGGGACCCAGTACTTC.

A single count supports this clone. The J gene is TRBJ2-7, the V gene TRBV2; 12 bases are a match to TRBD2. This CDR3 is 14 amino acids long. Germline V gene sequence: CDR1 SNHLY, CDR2 FYNNEI. V gave up 6 bases and J gave up 3 bases; unmatched junction bases: 3. The CDR3 spells CASSLLAGGYEQYF. CDR3 DNA: TGTGCCAGCAGCCTACTAGCGGGAGGCTACGAGCAGTACTTC.

The chain is built from TRBV29-1 and TRBJ2-1; 7 bases are a match to TRBD1. The ends lost 2 bases at V and 9 bases at J; junction bases unmatched: 7. Germline loops: CDR1 SQVTM, CDR2 ANQGSEA. The CDR3 covers 13 residues. The chain's CDR3 is CSVELQGSSEQFF. DNA for the CDR3: TGCAGCGTTGAACTACAGGGGTCAAGTGAGCAGTTCTTC.

The gene calls are TRBV5-1 and TRBJ2-3; D might be TRBD2 (5 bases). Germline CDR1 and CDR2: SGHRS and YFSETQ. V was pared by 2 bases and J by 0 bases, with 16 bases between. The CDR3 sequence is 17 residues long. In DNA, the CDR3 is TGCGCCAGCAGCTTAAATAGCGTAGCGTCTAGCACAGATACGCAGTATTTT. This codes for CASSLNSVASSTDTQYF. Full variable domain (rest looked up from reference TRBV5-1 and TRBJ2-3): KAGVTQTPRYLIKTRGQQVTLSCSPISGHRSVSWYQQTPGQGLQFLFEYFSETQRNKGNFPGRFSGRQFSNSRSEMNVSTLELGDSALYLCASSLNSVASSTDTQYFGPGTRLTVL.

The rearrangement links TRBV29-1 to TRBJ2-1; 8 bases are a match to TRBD1. Germline V gene lookup returns CDR1 SQVTM and CDR2 ANQGSEA. The CDR3 totals 13 residues. J lost 4 bases, V lost 6 bases, and 5 bases had no gene match. The CDR3 coding sequence is TGCAGCGTGGACGGGACAGGATACAATGAGCAGTTCTTC. Translation: CSVDGTGYNEQFF.

This clone has a handful of counts. The chain couples TRBV4-2 to TRBJ1-2; the D is unclear. Looked up from germline, CDR1 is LGHNA and CDR2 is YNFKEQ. V lost 0 bases, J lost 1 base, and 6 bases lay in between. The CDR3 sequence is 14 residues long. Here the CDR3 reads CASSQDAVNYGYTF. CDR3 coding DNA: TGTGCCAGCAGCCAAGACGCAGTTAACTATGGCTACACCTTC.

V and J are TRBV5-4 and TRBJ2-7; 11 bases map to TRBD1. From germline, CDR1 is SGHNT and CDR2 YYREEE (reference sequence). J lost 4 bases, V lost 2 bases, and 2 bases had no gene match. This CDR3 is built from 14 residues. CDR3 DNA: TGTGCCAGCAGCTTCGGGACAGGGGGATACGAGCAGTACTTC. Its translation: CASSFGTGGYEQYF.

V and J are TRBV7-6 and TRBJ1-1; 7 positions agree with TRBD1. The CDR3 has 14 amino acids. Unmatched junction bases numbered 5, after V lost 3 bases and J lost 4 bases. Germline assignment: CDR1 SGHVS and CDR2 FNYEAQ. CDR3 in amino acids: CASSFGTAGTEAFF. The CDR3 DNA follows: TGTGCCAGCAGCTTTGGGACAGCAGGCACTGAAGCTTTCTTT.

The rearrangement uses TRBV7-9 and TRBJ1-1, with D possibly matching TRBD1 (6 bases). Trimming shortened V by 5 bases and J by 0 bases, and 16 bases separated the two germline ends. This CDR3 spans 16 amino acids. Germline V CDR1 and CDR2: SEHNR, FQNEAQ (reference sequence). The CDR3 DNA is TGTGCCAGCAGCACGACGGGACACCCCATGAACACTGAAGCTTTCTTT. As protein: CASSTTGHPMNTEAFF. The complete variable domain, with remaining parts taken from reference TRBV7-9 and TRBJ1-1, reads DTGVSQNPRHKITKRGQNVTFRCDPISEHNRLYWYRQTLGQGPEFLTYFQNEAQLEKSRLLSDRFSAERPKGSFSTLEIQRTEQGDSAMYLCASSTTGHPMNTEAFFGQGTRLTVV.

This sequence joins TRBV7-9 and TRBJ1-1, with unresolved D. The V end lost 1 base, the J end lost 0 bases, and 6 bases lay between the germline ends. CDR3 size: 14 residues. Germline CDR1 SEHNR, CDR2 FQNEAQ (reference sequence). The CDR3 DNA is TGTGCCAGCAGCTTAGGGCAGTTGAACACTGAAGCTTTCTTT. Amino acid sequence: CASSLGQLNTEAFF.

V and J are TRBV10-3 and TRBJ2-1, with D maybe TRBD2 (7 bases). This CDR3 has 14 residues. Germline CDR1 ENHRY, CDR2 SYGVKD. V dropped 2 bases and J dropped 6 bases, with 11 bases sitting between them. CDR3 DNA: TGTGCCATCAGTGAGGGGGGGGGCCCCAATGAGCAGTTCTTC. Its translation is CAISEGGGPNEQFF.

This sequence joins TRBV7-2 and TRBJ2-7, with D hard to call. The CDR3 has 12 amino acids. Germline V gives CDR1 SGHTA, CDR2 FQGNSA. Trimming cost V 4 bases and J 6 bases, with 10 bases left between them. CDR3 sequence reads: CASSSVVGEQYF. DNA of the CDR3: TGTGCCAGCAGCTCGGTTGTCGGCGAGCAGTACTTC. Drawing the rest from reference TRBV7-2 and TRBJ2-7, the complete variable domain is GAGVSQSPSNKVTEKGKDVELRCDPISGHTALYWYRQSLGQGLEFLIYFQGNSAPDKSGLPSDRFSAERTGGSVSTLTIQRTQQEDSAVYLCASSSVVGEQYFGPGTRLTVT.

The chain joins TRBV28 to TRBJ2-2; TRBD1 matches 10 bases. V lost 7 bases, J lost 5 bases, and 10 bases stayed unmatched. CDR1 MDHEN and CDR2 SYDVKM come from the germline V gene. This CDR3 spans 16 amino acids. DNA for the CDR3: TGTGCCAGCAATAACTTCCAGGGACAGGGGACCGGGGAGCTGTTTTTT. Its translation is CASNNFQGQGTGELFF.

The CDR3 DNA reads as TGTGCCAGCTCACTGATTGGGCAGTCTAATGAAAAACTGTTTTTT. Translated, it gives CASSLIGQSNEKLFF. The gene calls are TRBV18 and TRBJ1-4; D is unclear. CDR1 is KGHSH and CDR2 is LQKENI in the germline V gene. The length of the CDR3 is 15 residues. V lost 4 bases and J lost 3, with 12 bases in between.

This chain connects TRBV4-1 to TRBJ2-5; D unclear. V was shortened by 2 bases and J by 5 bases, with 9 bases between the two germline ends. The CDR3 is 13 amino acids. Germline lookup yields CDR1 MGHRA and CDR2 YSYEKL. The CDR3, as DNA: TGCGCCAGCAGCCAAATTCCGTGGGAGACCCAGTACTTC. Amino acids: CASSQIPWETQYF.

The chain recombines TRBV6-5 with TRBJ2-3; 7 bases fit TRBD2. Germline CDR1 and CDR2: MNHEY and SVGAGI. The CDR3 totals 16 residues. With 2 bases clipped from V and 4 bases from J, the junction kept 9 bases outside the gene matches. The CDR3 here is CASSYDVGGAADTQYF. DNA of the CDR3: TGTGCCAGCAGTTACGACGTGGGAGGGGCGGCAGATACGCAGTATTTT.

The chain uses TRBV27 and TRBJ1-1; no clear D gene. This CDR3 region has 14 residues. V was cut by 4 bases and J by 1 base, with 10 bases left in between. Germline values: CDR1 MNHEY, CDR2 SMNVEV (reference sequence). DNA of the CDR3: TGTGCCAGCAGTTACTCCGGAGGGAACACTGAAGCTTTCTTT. Amino acid sequence: CASSYSGGNTEAFF.

The chain combines TRBV4-2 with TRBJ2-7; TRBD1 is a possible D gene (5 bases). The CDR3 sequence is 16 residues long. V lost 0 bases to trimming and J lost 4 bases, with 16 bases between them. Germline lookup yields CDR1 LGHNA and CDR2 YNFKEQ. CDR3 residues: CASSQEPKGQGYEQYF. The CDR3 nucleotides are TGTGCCAGCAGCCAAGAGCCGAAGGGTCAGGGATACGAGCAGTACTTC.